Below, 17 T cell receptor beta chains from the same sample are listed, as sequenced in a study of T-cell memory formation after mild COVID-19 (dated by TCRdb to about 2021). The library relied on 5' RACE. The sequencing machine was an Illumina NovaSeq 6000. The public reads were quality trimmed at Q25 with fastp and then assembled into clones with MiXCR by TCRdb, keeping productive beta chains. All rows with the same CDR3 protein become a single entry with the most common DNA and genes. The sample table contains a few hundred thousand distinct CDR3 sequences; only one count was recorded for about 21% of them. The biggest ten clones account for around 12% of the sample. Sequenced material: PBMCs or a T cell subset sorted from them (not recorded which). The receptors were gathered from an adult woman who had mild COVID-19 (a few samples of this study predate the infection). The sample titles of this study are shuffled in the database, so cell type and time point are left out; the donor was told from shared clones.

The chain recombines TRBV7-9 with TRBJ2-1; D is ambiguous. The germline V gene encodes CDR1 SEHNR and CDR2 FQNEAQ (reference sequence). V was cut by 1 base and J by 3 bases, with 10 bases left in between. There are 15 residues in the CDR3. The CDR3: CASSLGSSYYNEQFF. The CDR3 DNA is TGTGCCAGCAGCTTAGGCTCATCCTACTACAATGAGCAGTTCTTC. The full variable domain, completed using reference TRBV7-9 and TRBJ2-1, is DTGVSQNPRHKITKRGQNVTFRCDPISEHNRLYWYRQTLGQGPEFLTYFQNEAQLEKSRLLSDRFSAERPKGSFSTLEIQRTEQGDSAMYLCASSLGSSYYNEQFFGPGTRLTVL.

The chain is built from TRBV5-1 and TRBJ2-2; the D call may be TRBD1 or TRBD2 (5 bases each). The ends were cut back, 2 bases at V and 2 bases at J, with 10 bases in the middle. Germline CDR1 reads SGHRS; CDR2 reads YFSETQ. This CDR3 has 15 amino acids. The CDR3 DNA follows: TGCGCCAGCAGCTTATGGGGACCTAACACCGGGGAGCTGTTTTTT. Protein sequence: CASSLWGPNTGELFF. The whole variable domain, remainder taken from reference TRBV5-1 and TRBJ2-2, is KAGVTQTPRYLIKTRGQQVTLSCSPISGHRSVSWYQQTPGQGLQFLFEYFSETQRNKGNFPGRFSGRQFSNSRSEMNVSTLELGDSALYLCASSLWGPNTGELFFGEGSRLTVL.

In its sample, this clonotype was seen many times. CDR3 loop: CASSLGGGAQNIQYF. The CDR3 region has the DNA TGTGCCAGCAGCTTAGGAGGGGGGGCGCAAAACATTCAGTACTTC. The chain joins TRBV7-9 to TRBJ2-4, with D possibly matching TRBD2 (7 bases). There are 15 residues in the CDR3. From germline, CDR1 is SEHNR and CDR2 FQNEAQ (reference sequence). V lost 1 base and J lost 5, with 12 bases in between. Together with reference TRBV7-9 and TRBJ2-4, the CDR3 gives the full variable domain: DTGVSQNPRHKITKRGQNVTFRCDPISEHNRLYWYRQTLGQGPEFLTYFQNEAQLEKSRLLSDRFSAERPKGSFSTLEIQRTEQGDSAMYLCASSLGGGAQNIQYFGAGTRLSVL.

Here the CDR3 DNA reads TGTGCCTGGAGTCCGGGTTCAACCTTC. Its translation: CAWSPGSTF. This chain uses TRBV30 with TRBJ1-2; D not resolved. The CDR3 is 9 residues long. CDR1 is GTSNPN and CDR2 is SVGIG in the germline V gene (reference sequence). V lost 2 bases to trimming and J lost 14 bases, with 9 bases between them. Full variable domain (remainder filled in from reference TRBV30 and TRBJ1-2): SQTIHQWPATLVQPVGSPLSLECTVEGTSNPNLYWYRQAAGRGLQLLFYSVGIGQISSEVPQNLSASRPQDRQFILSSKKLLLSDSGFYLCAWSPGSTFGSGTRLTVV.

A few counts support this clonotype. The genes are TRBV18 and TRBJ2-1; the D gene is possibly TRBD1 (6 bases). V lost 5 bases and J lost 7, with 12 bases in between. CDR3 length: 13 residues. Germline CDR1 reads KGHSH; CDR2 reads LQKENI. The CDR3 reads CASSTSTGNEQFF. DNA for the CDR3: TGTGCCAGCTCAACATCCACAGGGAATGAGCAGTTCTTC.

This clonotype was seen only a few times. The genes are TRBV12-3 or TRBV12-4 and TRBJ2-7; TRBD1 matches 8 bases. The V gene end was trimmed by 10 bases and the J gene end by 5 bases; junction bases not matched to a gene: 10. CDR3 length equals 13 residues. The CDR3 bases are TGTGCCACCTCGACAGGGGAAGCCCACGAGCAGTACTTC. This gives the protein CATSTGEAHEQYF.

This clonotype showed up many times. This chain links TRBV7-8 with TRBJ2-7; 14 nucleotides match TRBD2. The CDR3 is made up of 15 amino acids. J lost 3 bases, V lost 5 bases, and 3 bases had no gene match. In germline, CDR1 is SGHVS, CDR2 FQNEAQ. The CDR3 region is CASSETSGRGYEQYF. CDR3 bases: TGTGCCAGCAGCGAGACTAGCGGGAGGGGCTACGAGCAGTACTTC. Filled out from reference TRBV7-8 and TRBJ2-7, the complete variable domain reads GAGVSQSPRYKVAKRGQDVALRCDPISGHVSLFWYQQALGQGPEFLTYFQNEAQLDKSGLPSDRFFAERPEGSVSTLKIQRTQQEDSAVYLCASSETSGRGYEQYFGPGTRLTVT.

This chain's CDR3 is CASSTRLAGDTDTQYF. The CDR3 region has the DNA TGTGCCAGCAGTACAAGACTAGCGGGAGACACAGATACGCAGTATTTT. This sequence joins TRBV6-2 or TRBV6-3 and TRBJ2-3, with 12 bases matching TRBD2. The germline CDR1 and CDR2 sequences are MNHEY and SVGEGT. The CDR3 has 16 residues. V lost 5 bases and J lost 2; bases outside the gene matches: 5.

The chain links TRBV6-5 to TRBJ2-6, with D unresolved. In germline, CDR1 is MNHEY, CDR2 SVGAGI. Trimming shortened V by 0 bases and J by 0 bases, and 12 bases separated the two germline ends. This CDR3 has 18 amino acids. In nucleotides, the CDR3 is TGTGCCAGCAGTTACTCGTACAGCCCTAACTCTGGGGCCAACGTCCTGACTTTC. This translates into CASSYSYSPNSGANVLTF.

The gene calls are TRBV12-3 or TRBV12-4 and TRBJ1-1, with D maybe TRBD1 (5 bases). This CDR3 has 12 residues. V lost 6 bases to trimming and J lost 5 bases, with 10 bases between them. The CDR3 sequence: CASSPRVTEAFF. In DNA form, the CDR3 reads TGTGCCAGCAGCCCCAGGGTTACTGAAGCTTTCTTT.

The genes are TRBV7-9 and TRBJ2-1, with 13 bases aligning to TRBD2. Per the germline V gene, CDR1 is SEHNR and CDR2 is FQNEAQ (reference sequence). With V trimmed by 4 bases and J by 4 bases, 7 bases remained unmatched. The CDR3 is 17 amino acids. CDR3 nucleotides: TGTGCCAGCAGCTCGGGACTAGCGGGAATGTCTTACAATGAGCAGTTCTTC. Its translation: CASSSGLAGMSYNEQFF.

This chain links TRBV4-3 with TRBJ2-1; D is perhaps TRBD2 (6 bases). Germline V gene lookup returns CDR1 LGHNA and CDR2 YSLEER. This CDR3 has 16 amino acids. The V gene lost 2 bases and the J gene lost 1 base, with 12 bases spanning the gap. The CDR3 loop reads CASSQQLAASYNEQFF. The DNA of the CDR3 is TGCGCCAGCAGCCAACAACTAGCCGCATCCTACAATGAGCAGTTCTTC.

This clonotype was recorded a few times. V is TRBV2 and J is TRBJ1-2, with TRBD1 identical over 9 bases. In germline, CDR1 is SNHLY, CDR2 FYNNEI. The CDR3 runs to 16 residues. Germline trimming cut 2 bases from V and 6 bases from J; bases unmatched to any gene: 10. CDR3 in amino acids: CASSEPGTGSVDGYTF. DNA of the CDR3: TGTGCCAGCAGTGAACCAGGGACAGGGTCTGTGGATGGCTACACCTTC.

The DNA for the CDR3 is TGTGCCAGCAGCCCGACTAGCGGGAGTCTGGGTGAGCAGTTCTTC. This sequence encodes CASSPTSGSLGEQFF. This chain uses TRBV7-9 with TRBJ2-1, with TRBD2 matching 12 bases. Trimming took 5 bases from V and 9 from J; bases not matched to a gene: 8. The V gene's germline CDR1 is SEHNR and CDR2 FQNEAQ (reference sequence). There are 15 residues in the CDR3. Full variable domain (outside the CDR3, taken from reference TRBV7-9 and TRBJ2-1): DTGVSQNPRHKITKRGQNVTFRCDPISEHNRLYWYRQTLGQGPEFLTYFQNEAQLEKSRLLSDRFSAERPKGSFSTLEIQRTEQGDSAMYLCASSPTSGSLGEQFFGPGTRLTVL.

This clonotype was seen a handful of times. This chain joins TRBV10-3 and TRBJ2-1; 7 bases line up with TRBD2. The germline gives CDR1 ENHRY, CDR2 SYGVKD. The trim removed 7 bases at V and 7 bases at J, leaving 7 bases unmatched. CDR3 length equals 13 residues. CDR3 residues: CAINPSGRNEQFF. The CDR3 bases are TGTGCCATCAACCCTAGCGGACGGAATGAGCAGTTCTTC.

In its sample, this clonotype was seen a few times. The V gene is TRBV5-1, the J gene TRBJ2-1, with 10 bases that match TRBD2. Losses at the gene ends were 5 bases for V and 3 bases for J; bases not matched to a gene: 2. Germline values: CDR1 SGHRS, CDR2 YFSETQ. This CDR3 comprises 14 residues. Here the CDR3 DNA reads TGCGCCAGCAGTGCTAGCGGGGGCTACAATGAGCAGTTCTTC. Translation gives CASSASGGYNEQFF.

V gene TRBV12-3 or TRBV12-4 combines with J gene TRBJ2-7; D call uncertain. The length of the CDR3 is 11 residues. The V and J ends lost 4 bases and 12 bases respectively, with 13 bases between them. The CDR3 coding sequence is TGTGCCAGCAGTTCTGGGGATATGCGGTACTTC. It yields the protein CASSSGDMRYF.